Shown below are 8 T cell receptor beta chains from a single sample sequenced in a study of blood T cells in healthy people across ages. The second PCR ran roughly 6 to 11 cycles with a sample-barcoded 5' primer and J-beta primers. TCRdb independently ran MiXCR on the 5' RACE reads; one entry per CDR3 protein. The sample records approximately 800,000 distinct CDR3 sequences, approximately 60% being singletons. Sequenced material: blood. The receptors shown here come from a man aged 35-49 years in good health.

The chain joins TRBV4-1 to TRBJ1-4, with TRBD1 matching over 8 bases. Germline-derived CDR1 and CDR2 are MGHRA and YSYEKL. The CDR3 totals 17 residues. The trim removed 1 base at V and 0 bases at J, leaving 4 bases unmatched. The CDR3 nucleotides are TGCGCCAGCAGCCAAGGGACAGGGACCCCAACTAATGAAAAACTGTTTTTT. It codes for CASSQGTGTPTNEKLFF.

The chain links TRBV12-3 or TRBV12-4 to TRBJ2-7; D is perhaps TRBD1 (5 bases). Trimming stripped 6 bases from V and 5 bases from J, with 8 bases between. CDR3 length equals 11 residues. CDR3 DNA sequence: TGTGCCAGCAGAAGACAGAACGAGCAGTACTTC. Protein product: CASRRQNEQYF.

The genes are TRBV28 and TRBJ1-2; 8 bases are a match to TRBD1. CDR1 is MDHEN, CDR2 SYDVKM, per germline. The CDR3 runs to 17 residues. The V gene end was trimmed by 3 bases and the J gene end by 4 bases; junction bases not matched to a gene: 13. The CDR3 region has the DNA TGTGCCAGCAGTTTTCCCTTAGGACAGGGAGTACCCTATGGCTACACCTTC. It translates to CASSFPLGQGVPYGYTF.

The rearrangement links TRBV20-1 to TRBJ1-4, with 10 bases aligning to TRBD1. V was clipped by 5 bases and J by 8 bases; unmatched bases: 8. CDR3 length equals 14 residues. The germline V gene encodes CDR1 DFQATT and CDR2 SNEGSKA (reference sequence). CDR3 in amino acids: CSAHTGTGVEKLFF. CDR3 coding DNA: TGCAGTGCTCACACCGGGACAGGGGTGGAAAAACTGTTTTTT.

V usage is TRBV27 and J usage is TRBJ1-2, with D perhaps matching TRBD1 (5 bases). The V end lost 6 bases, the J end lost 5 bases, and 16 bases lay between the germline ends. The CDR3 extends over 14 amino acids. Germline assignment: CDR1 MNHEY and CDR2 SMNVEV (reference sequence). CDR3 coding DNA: TGTGCCAGCAGCCTGGAGCCGACAGTATATGGCTACACCTTC. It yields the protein CASSLEPTVYGYTF.

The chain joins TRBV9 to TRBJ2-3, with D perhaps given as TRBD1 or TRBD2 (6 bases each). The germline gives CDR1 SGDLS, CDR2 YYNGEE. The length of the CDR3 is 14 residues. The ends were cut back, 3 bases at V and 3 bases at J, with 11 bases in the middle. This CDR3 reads CASSAGGRTDTQYF. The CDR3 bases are TGTGCCAGCAGCGCCGGGGGCCGGACAGATACGCAGTATTTT.

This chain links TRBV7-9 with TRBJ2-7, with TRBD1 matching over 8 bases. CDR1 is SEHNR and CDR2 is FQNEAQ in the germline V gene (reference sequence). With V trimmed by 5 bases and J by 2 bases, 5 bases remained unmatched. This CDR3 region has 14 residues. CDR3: CASSPGGAAYEQYF. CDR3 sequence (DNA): TGTGCCAGCAGCCCAGGGGGCGCCGCCTACGAGCAGTACTTC.

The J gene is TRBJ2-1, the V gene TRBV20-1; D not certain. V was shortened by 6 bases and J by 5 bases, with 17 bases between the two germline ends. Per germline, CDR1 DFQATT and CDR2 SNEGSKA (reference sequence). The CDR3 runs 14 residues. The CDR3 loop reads CSARSLLGNNEQFF. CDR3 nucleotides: TGCAGTGCGCGGTCTCTACTCGGAAACAATGAGCAGTTCTTC.